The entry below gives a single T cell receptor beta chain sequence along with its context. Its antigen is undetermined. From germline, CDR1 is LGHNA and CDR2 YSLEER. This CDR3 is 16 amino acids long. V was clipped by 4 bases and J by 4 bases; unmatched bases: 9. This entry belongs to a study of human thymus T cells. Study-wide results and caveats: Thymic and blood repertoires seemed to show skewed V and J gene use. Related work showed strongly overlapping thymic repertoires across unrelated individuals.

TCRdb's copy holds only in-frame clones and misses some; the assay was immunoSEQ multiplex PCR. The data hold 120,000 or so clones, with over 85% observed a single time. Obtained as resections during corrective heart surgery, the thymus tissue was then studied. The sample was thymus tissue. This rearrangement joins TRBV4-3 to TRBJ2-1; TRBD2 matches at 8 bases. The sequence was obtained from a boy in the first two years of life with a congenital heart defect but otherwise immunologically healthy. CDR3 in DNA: TGCGCCAGCAGCCTAATAGCGGGGACCCCGTACAATGAGCAGTTCTTC. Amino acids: CASSLIAGTPYNEQFF.